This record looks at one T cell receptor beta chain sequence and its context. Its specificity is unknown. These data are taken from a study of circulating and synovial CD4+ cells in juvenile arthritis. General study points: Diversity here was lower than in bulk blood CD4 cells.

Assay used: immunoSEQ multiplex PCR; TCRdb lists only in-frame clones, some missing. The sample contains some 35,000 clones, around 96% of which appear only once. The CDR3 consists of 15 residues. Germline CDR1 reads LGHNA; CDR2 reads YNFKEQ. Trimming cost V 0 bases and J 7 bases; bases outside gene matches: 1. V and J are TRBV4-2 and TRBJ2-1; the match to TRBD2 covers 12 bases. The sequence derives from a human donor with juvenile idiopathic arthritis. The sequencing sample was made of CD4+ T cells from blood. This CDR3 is CASSQEGLAGNEQFF. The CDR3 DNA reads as TGTGCCAGCAGCCAAGAGGGACTAGCGGGTAATGAGCAGTTCTTC.